This paragraph covers one T cell receptor beta chain sequence. Antigen unknown. Sorted-subset replicate PCR reactions were performed with about 200 ng DNA, corresponding to 30,000 to 35,000 T cell genomes. Method: immunoSEQ multiplex PCR; TCRdb's copy keeps in-frame clones and lacks some. This table has around 2.1 million clones, just over 90% appearing once. CDR3 size: 14 residues. Looked up from germline, CDR1 is MGHRA and CDR2 is YSYEKL. The germline V and J ends were trimmed by 4 bases and 4 bases, with 13 bases remaining between them. The data were taken from a study of shared clonotypes between healthy human individuals. Naive-designated CD8 cells lacked CD45RO, were positively enriched for CCR7, and omitted terminally differentiated effector memory CD45RA+ cells. Study conclusions and caveats: As a rule, naive subsets had a larger estimated richness than memory subsets. Clonotypes shared by all four donors outscored non-shared clonotypes in generation probability. It was observed that approximately 5% of naive CD4 clonotypes were shared across a handful of donors.

The material sequenced was naive CD8+ T cells from PBMCs. V usage is TRBV4-1 and J usage is TRBJ2-5, with a weak D call TRBD1 (5 bases). The receptor's source is a man aged 18 to 35 in good health. Some clones in this sample may be carry-over from other donors' samples. For the CDR3, the DNA is TGCGCCAGCAGCCCCGCCGGAAGGGGAGAGACCCAGTACTTC. This translates into CASSPAGRGETQYF.